The sequence of this T cell receptor beta chain was determined in a study of cytomegalovirus exposure and HLA in healthy donors. Germline-derived CDR1 and CDR2 are LNHDA and SQIVND (reference sequence). V lost 1 base and J lost 4, with 7 bases in between. The CDR3 runs to 14 residues. Assay used: immunoSEQ multiplex PCR; TCRdb lists only in-frame clones, some missing. This table has tens of thousands of clones, 90% to 95% appearing once. This clone was detected once. The TCR sequence derives from a woman younger than 30 in good health and CMV-seronegative. The rearrangement uses TRBV19 and TRBJ2-2; D is undetermined. The sequenced material came from PBMCs. Here the CDR3 DNA reads TGTGCCAGTAGTATAGTCACACCCACCGGGGAGCTGTTTTTT. Its protein product is CASSIVTPTGELFF.